The rows below give T cell receptor beta chains drawn from one sample of a study of human T cells and chemical hapten exposure. TCRdb fed the RACE reads into MiXCR, producing one record per CDR3 protein. The sample lists 250,000 to 300,000 distinct CDR3 sequences; just under 8% were seen once. The source material was whole blood, sampled in connection with sensitization to the hapten diphenylcyclopropenone (DPC). These receptors were taken from a man in his late teens or twenties with alopecia areata. Some clones in this sample may be carry-over from other donors' samples. CDR3s include the opening cysteine and the closing phenylalanine or tryptophan. A D gene is named only where the DNA matches it firmly. Size is omitted from some rows. Given values are once, few, many or a class for expanded clones.

D,size,V,J,CDR3
.,.,TRBV9,TRBJ2-3,CASSVEEGEGTSTDTQYF
.,few,TRBV3-1,TRBJ2-5,CASSSPPGWGQETQYF
.,many,TRBV4-1,TRBJ2-7,CASSPLGLSYEQYF
.,few,TRBV7-3,TRBJ1-5,CASKSRTQPQHF
.,few,TRBV20-1,TRBJ1-5,CSARGQSNQPQHF
.,few,TRBV6-5,TRBJ2-6,CASSYAWAVGANVLTF
.,.,TRBV9,TRBJ1-2,CASSAEGHPLNYGYTF
.,.,TRBV12-5,TRBJ2-5,CASAAAAPQETQYF
.,.,TRBV7-8,TRBJ1-4,CASSPHGTNEKLFF
TRBD1,few,TRBV12-3/TRBV12-4,TRBJ1-5,CASSLVGQGASQPQHF
.,few,TRBV6-5,TRBJ1-3,CASSYTSSGNTIYF
TRBD1,few,TRBV4-3,TRBJ1-4,CASSSPPPGTGDEKLFF
TRBD1,many,TRBV20-1,TRBJ1-4,CSARMTGNNEKLFF
.,many,TRBV5-1,TRBJ1-1,CASSAEQGEAFF
.,.,TRBV2,TRBJ2-3,CATKTGDTDTQYF
TRBD2,few,TRBV5-5,TRBJ2-1,CASSLTGRGANEQFF
TRBD2,few,TRBV6-5,TRBJ2-5,CASRNQRGGPETQYF
.,.,TRBV4-1,TRBJ1-2,CASSQLPAGSRTHYTF
.,.,TRBV12-3/TRBV12-4,TRBJ1-5,CASSFGKGNQPQHF
.,few,TRBV20-1,TRBJ1-3,CSASQPSSGNTIYF
TRBD2,few,TRBV6-1,TRBJ2-1,CASSEALGGTINEQFF
TRBD1,few,TRBV20-1,TRBJ2-7,CSASMGQTGTYEQYF
TRBD2,.,TRBV6-1,TRBJ2-5,CASSQQTSGRQETQYF
TRBD2,few,TRBV7-2,TRBJ2-1,CASSLNSGGAFSDEQFF
TRBD1,few,TRBV5-1,TRBJ2-2,CASSKRVPGQGSDTGELFF
TRBD2,few,TRBV6-5,TRBJ2-3,CASSYEAGGLASADTQYF
TRBD1,many,TRBV12-3/TRBV12-4,TRBJ1-1,CASSLVQGATEAFF
TRBD1,.,TRBV7-6,TRBJ1-1,CASSFTGGDTEAFF
.,.,TRBV5-6,TRBJ2-1,CASRDPRTEYNEQFF
.,.,TRBV7-8,TRBJ1-1,CASSRPKVFEAFF
TRBD1,few,TRBV6-2/TRBV6-3,TRBJ1-5,CASSYPGTGSGNQPQHF
TRBD1,few,TRBV4-3,TRBJ1-2,CASSQDRGQGVNYGYTF
.,many,TRBV12-3/TRBV12-4,TRBJ2-5,CASSSGGETQYF
TRBD1,.,TRBV20-1,TRBJ1-1,CSASGDRQAFF
TRBD2,few,TRBV5-6,TRBJ2-1,CASNKAGAYNEQFF
.,.,TRBV7-3,TRBJ1-1,CASSPSGGQNTEAFF
TRBD2,few,TRBV4-2,TRBJ2-1,CASSLDSGNYNEQFF
.,.,TRBV7-2,TRBJ2-1,CASRLTGTHEQFF
.,few,TRBV12-3/TRBV12-4,TRBJ2-6,CASSYRVSGANVLTF
.,many,TRBV6-2/TRBV6-3,TRBJ2-4,CASVSPGVAKNIQYF
.,many,TRBV7-9,TRBJ1-4,CASSLATELFF
TRBD1,few,TRBV18,TRBJ1-1,CASSETGVPTEAFF
.,.,TRBV14,TRBJ2-5,CASSQELTWGQETQYF
.,.,TRBV7-6,TRBJ2-3,CASSPVKDSLIDTQYF
TRBD1,.,TRBV29-1,TRBJ2-7,CSVGGQYRVEQYF
.,many,TRBV12-3/TRBV12-4,TRBJ1-5,CASSTTARGGNQPQHF
TRBD1,.,TRBV15,TRBJ1-5,CATTDPNVRGQDGNQPQHF
TRBD2,.,TRBV9,TRBJ2-2,CASSPLARNTGELFF
TRBD1,few,TRBV18,TRBJ1-6,CASSQQGARRDF
.,.,TRBV27,TRBJ2-2,CASSLGRYTGELFF
.,many,TRBV5-4,TRBJ1-3,CASSLGLGASGNTIYF
.,.,TRBV4-3,TRBJ1-6,CASRRDVGGGSLHF
.,many,TRBV12-3/TRBV12-4,TRBJ1-4,CASSYTEKLFF
.,few,TRBV21-1,TRBJ1-3,CASSKGGNRAGNTIYF
TRBD1,many,TRBV12-3/TRBV12-4,TRBJ2-1,CASSPGQGPDEQFF
.,few,TRBV7-9,TRBJ1-1,CASTYRDTEAFF
.,.,TRBV4-3,TRBJ2-7,CASSQVSDWRNAYEQYF
TRBD1,many,TRBV7-2,TRBJ2-2,CASSSLTGTGELFF
.,many,TRBV6-2/TRBV6-3,TRBJ2-1,CASSPPLNRDEQFF
.,few,TRBV29-1,TRBJ1-3,CSVRAGATGNTIYF